Following are 9 T cell receptor beta chains from one sample sequenced in a study of CD8+ T cells in alopecia areata (dated by TCRdb to 2016 to 2018). The sample's time point label is to be understood as: baseline before oral tofacitinib. Library preparation was by the immunoSEQ multiplex PCR assay. RNA was extracted from all samples and reverse transcribed into cDNA, which served as template for TCR sequencing. TCRdb took this table from immuneACCESS and kept in-frame rearrangements with V and J called. Such tables lack part of the clones; where checked against another copy, unresolved V genes explain under half of the gap, and the rest is unexplained. This sample comprises 150,000 to 200,000 clones, roughly 65% of them detected only once. About 1.5% of the sample rests with the top ten. This material consisted of CD4+ T cells sorted from blood, taken at week 0. All receptors derive from a human donor with alopecia areata.

The V gene is TRBV30, the J gene TRBJ1-5, with a possible D match to TRBD1 (5 bases). This CDR3 contains 13 residues. Germline loops: CDR1 GTSNPN, CDR2 SVGIG (reference sequence). Trimming pared 5 bases from V and 7 bases from J, leaving 15 bases between. The DNA for the CDR3 is TGTGCCTGGGTCGGGGGTTCTGGACAGCCCCAGCATTTT. Translation: CAWVGGSGQPQHF.

In regard to this clone: Other DNA sequences in this specimen translate into the identical CDR3. The CDR3 sequence: CAWSGSNYGYTF. The DNA of the CDR3 is TGTGCCTGGAGTGGATCCAACTATGGCTACACCTTC. The V call is TRBV30, the J call TRBJ1-2; D gene unclear. In germline, CDR1 is GTSNPN, CDR2 SVGIG (reference sequence). The V end was cut by 1 base, the J end by 2 bases, with 5 bases between. The CDR3 runs 12 residues.

V gene TRBV30 combines with J gene TRBJ1-5, with a weak D call TRBD1 (5 bases). Germline V lookup: CDR1 GTSNPN, CDR2 SVGIG (reference sequence). V was trimmed by 1 base and J by 4 bases, leaving 17 bases between them. The CDR3 consists of 16 residues. The CDR3 spells CAWSGATDSSNQPQHF. The CDR3 DNA reads as TGTGCCTGGAGTGGGGCAACAGACAGCTCGAATCAGCCCCAGCATTTT. The full variable domain, in which reference TRBV30 and TRBJ1-5 provide the parts outside the CDR3, is SQTIHQWPATLVQPVGSPLSLECTVEGTSNPNLYWYRQAAGRGLQLLFYSVGIGQISSEVPQNLSASRPQDRQFILSSKKLLLSDSGFYLCAWSGATDSSNQPQHFGDGTRLSIL.

CDR3 residues: CASRFSGGNADTQYF. CDR3 DNA: TGTGCCAGCAGATTCAGCGGTGGGAACGCAGATACGCAGTATTTT. This chain uses TRBV7-2 with TRBJ2-3; the D gene is possibly TRBD2 (5 bases). The germline CDR1 and CDR2 sequences are SGHTA and FQGNSA. Trimming removed 6 bases at V and 4 bases at J, with 17 bases between. The CDR3 totals 15 residues.

This clone was counted only a few times. The chain carries TRBV29-1 and TRBJ2-5, with D possibly matching TRBD2 (5 bases). Germline CDR1 is SQVTM and CDR2 is ANQGSEA. The CDR3 sequence is 11 residues long. V shed 7 bases and J shed 5 bases, with 11 bases lying between them. The CDR3 loop is CSASGWETQYF. CDR3 DNA sequence: TGCAGCGCCTCGGGGTGGGAGACCCAGTACTTC.

This chain connects TRBV7-3 to TRBJ2-5; D perhaps matches TRBD2 (6 bases). Per germline, CDR1 SGHTA and CDR2 FQGTGA. V was clipped by 3 bases and J by 5 bases, with 16 bases between them. The CDR3 sequence is 15 residues long. In nucleotides, the CDR3 is TGTGCCAGCAGCTTCGTACGGCGGGGAAATGAGACCCAGTACTTC. The encoded protein is CASSFVRRGNETQYF.

The rearrangement joins TRBV18 to TRBJ2-1; 8 nucleotides agree with TRBD2. V lost 0 bases and J lost 0; bases outside the gene matches: 4. The germline gives CDR1 KGHSH, CDR2 LQKENI. The CDR3 runs to 17 residues. The DNA of the CDR3 is TGTGCCAGCTCACCACCGGGCGGGGGGAGCTCCTACAATGAGCAGTTCTTC. Translation gives CASSPPGGGSSYNEQFF. Supplemented by reference TRBV18 and TRBJ2-1, the full variable domain reads NAGVMQNPRHLVRRRGQEARLRCSPMKGHSHVYWYRQLPEEGLKFMVYLQKENIIDESGMPKERFSAEFPKEGPSILRIQQVVRGDSAAYFCASSPPGGGSSYNEQFFGPGTRLTVL.

The V call is TRBV30, the J call TRBJ2-3, with 7 bases lining up with TRBD1. Trimming cost V 4 bases and J 3 bases; bases outside gene matches: 10. Germline values: CDR1 GTSNPN, CDR2 SVGIG (reference sequence). The CDR3 is 15 residues long. The CDR3 nucleotides read TGTGCCTGGAACCGAAACAGGGGCGGGACAGATACGCAGTATTTT. Amino acid sequence: CAWNRNRGGTDTQYF.

About this clone: Other nucleotide sequences in the sample specify the same CDR3. This chain joins TRBV7-2 and TRBJ1-1; D gene ambiguous. The CDR3 consists of 13 residues. The germline V gene has CDR1 SGHTA and CDR2 FQGNSA. Trimming removed 5 bases at V and 4 bases at J, with 11 bases between. CDR3 amino acids: CASSTPLGTEAFF. The CDR3 DNA follows: TGTGCCAGCAGCACCCCCCTGGGCACTGAAGCTTTCTTT.